These T cell receptor beta chains were read from a single sample in a study of identical twins. Each CDR3 protein is one row after TCRdb ran MiXCR on the 5' RACE reads. The table has around 220,000 distinct CDR3 sequences, roughly a tenth seen once. The sequencing sample was made of memory T cells sorted from blood. The source is a middle-aged man in good health. The CDR3 runs from the conserved cysteine through the conserved F or W. A D gene is named only where the DNA matches it firmly. Clone size appears in some rows only: once, few, many, or a class for an expanded clone.

j_call v_call d_call clone_size cdr3_aa cdr3_nt
TRBJ2-1 TRBV7-6 TRBD2 few CASSSRLGTSGSNEQFF TGTGCCAGCAGCTCCAGACTTGGGACTAGCGGGAGCAATGAGCAGTTCTTC
TRBJ1-1 TRBV7-8 - few CASSLVQGGGTEAFF TGTGCCAGCAGCTTAGTTCAGGGAGGTGGGACTGAAGCTTTCTTT
TRBJ2-7 TRBV20-1 TRBD2 many CSALDWTSGSGGYEQYF TGCAGTGCCCTAGATTGGACTAGCGGGAGTGGAGGCTACGAGCAGTACTTC
TRBJ1-4 TRBV5-6 - many CASSPIGTTTNEKLFF TGTGCCAGCAGCCCCATTGGGACAACAACTAATGAAAAACTGTTTTTT
TRBJ1-2 TRBV9 - - CASSVGPGRGYTF TGTGCCAGCAGCGTAGGGCCCGGGAGGGGCTACACCTTC
TRBJ2-2 TRBV5-1 - many CASSTSGSGTGELFF TGCGCCAGCAGCACCTCAGGGTCCGGCACCGGGGAGCTGTTTTTT
TRBJ2-5 TRBV15 - many CATSRGYKETQYF TGTGCCACCAGCAGAGGATACAAGGAGACCCAGTACTTC
TRBJ2-7 TRBV3-1 - many CAIRDSLSYEQYF TGTGCCATCAGAGACAGTCTCTCCTACGAGCAGTACTTC
TRBJ1-4 TRBV5-1 - few CASSLAMGATNEKLFF TGCGCCAGCAGCTTGGCCATGGGTGCAACTAATGAAAAACTGTTTTTT
TRBJ2-5 TRBV7-9 - - CASTRTETQYF TGTGCCAGCACAAGGACAGAGACCCAGTACTTC
TRBJ2-3 TRBV24-1 TRBD1 - CATSDLAGTENTDTQYF TGTGCCACCAGTGATTTGGCCGGGACAGAAAACACAGATACGCAGTATTTT
TRBJ1-1 TRBV6-5 TRBD1 - CASSYGTGGMNTEAFF TGTGCCAGCAGTTACGGGACAGGGGGGATGAACACTGAAGCTTTCTTT
TRBJ1-5 TRBV12-3/TRBV12-4 - many CASSLASGIQPQHF TGTGCCAGCAGTTTAGCGTCAGGGATTCAGCCCCAGCATTTT
TRBJ2-7 TRBV2 TRBD1 many CASRQGLRGEQYF TGTGCCAGTAGACAGGGGCTGAGGGGCGAGCAGTACTTC
TRBJ2-1 TRBV29-1 TRBD2 few CSGTGLAGNEQFF TGCAGCGGAACGGGACTAGCGGGCAATGAGCAGTTCTTC
TRBJ2-6 TRBV11-2 - many CASSLSSSGANVLTF TGTGCCAGCAGCTTAAGCTCGTCTGGTGCCAACGTCCTGACTTTC
TRBJ2-3 TRBV6-2/TRBV6-3 - - CASSYSITGDFSNTQYF TGTGCCAGCAGTTATTCGATTACGGGGGACTTTTCGAATACGCAGTATTTT